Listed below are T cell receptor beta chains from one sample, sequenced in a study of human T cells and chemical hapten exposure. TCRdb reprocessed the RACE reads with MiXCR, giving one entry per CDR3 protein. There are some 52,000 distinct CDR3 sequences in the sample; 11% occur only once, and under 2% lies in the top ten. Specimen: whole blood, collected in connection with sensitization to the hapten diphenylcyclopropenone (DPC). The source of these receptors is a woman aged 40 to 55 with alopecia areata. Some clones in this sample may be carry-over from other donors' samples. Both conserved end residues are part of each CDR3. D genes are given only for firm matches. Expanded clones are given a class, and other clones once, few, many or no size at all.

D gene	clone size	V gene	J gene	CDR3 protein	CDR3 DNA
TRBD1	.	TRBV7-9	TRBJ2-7	CASSLDRLYEQYF	TGTGCCAGCAGCTTGGACAGGTTATACGAGCAGTACTTC
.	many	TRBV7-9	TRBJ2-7	CASSFNYEQYF	TGTGCCAGCAGTTTTAACTACGAGCAGTACTTC
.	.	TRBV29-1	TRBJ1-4	CSALVGGNEKLFF	TGCAGCGCCCTAGTGGGAGGTAATGAAAAACTGTTTTTT
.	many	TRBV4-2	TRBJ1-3	CASSQEGGATGNTIYF	TGTGCCAGCAGCCAAGAAGGGGGGGCGACTGGAAACACCATATATTTT
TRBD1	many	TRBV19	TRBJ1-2	CASSMWGQGRGYTF	TGTGCCAGTAGTATGTGGGGACAGGGTCGTGGCTACACCTTC
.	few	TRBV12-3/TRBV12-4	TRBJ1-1	CASSLQEFTEAFF	TGTGCCAGCAGCTTACAGGAATTTACTGAAGCTTTCTTT
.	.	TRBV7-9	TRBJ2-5	CASSLRDGKETQYF	TGTGCCAGCAGCTTACGGGACGGAAAAGAGACCCAGTACTTC
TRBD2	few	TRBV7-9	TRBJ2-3	CASSSPSGYYTDTQYF	TGTGCCAGCAGCTCACCTAGCGGGTACTACACAGATACGCAGTATTTT
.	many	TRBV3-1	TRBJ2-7	CATSTEFSYEQYF	TGTGCCACCAGCACGGAGTTCTCCTACGAGCAGTACTTC
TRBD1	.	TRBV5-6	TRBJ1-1	CASRLQGVGTEAFF	TGTGCCAGCAGACTACAGGGGGTAGGCACTGAAGCTTTCTTT
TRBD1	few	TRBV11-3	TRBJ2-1	CASSLGRGRGRNEQFF	TGTGCCAGCAGCTTAGGTAGAGGCAGGGGGCGAAATGAGCAGTTCTTC
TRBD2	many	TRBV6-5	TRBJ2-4	CASSYSGGVAKNIQYF	TGTGCCAGCAGTTATAGCGGGGGGGTAGCCAAAAACATTCAGTACTTC
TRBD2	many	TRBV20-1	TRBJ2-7	CSAETGLVTYEQYF	TGCAGTGCTGAAACGGGACTAGTGACCTACGAGCAGTACTTC
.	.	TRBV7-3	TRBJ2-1	CASSFNRGNEQFF	TGTGCCAGCAGCTTCAACCGGGGAAATGAGCAGTTCTTC
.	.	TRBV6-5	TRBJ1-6	CASSKTSTTNSPLHF	TGTGCCAGCAGTAAAACTTCGACAACCAATTCACCCCTCCACTTT
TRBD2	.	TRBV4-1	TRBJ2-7	CASRQTSGGDYEQYF	TGCGCCAGCAGGCAGACTAGCGGGGGGGACTACGAGCAGTACTTC
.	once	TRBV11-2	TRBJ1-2	CASSGEGNGYTF	TGTGCCAGCAGCGGAGAAGGGAATGGCTACACCTTC
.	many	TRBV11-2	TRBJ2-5	CASSSDPLAAQYF	TGTGCCAGCAGCTCAGACCCGCTAGCAGCCCAGTACTTC
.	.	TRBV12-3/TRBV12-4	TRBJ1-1	CASSSRVGTKAFF	TGTGCCAGCAGTTCCAGGGTCGGGACAAAGGCTTTCTTT
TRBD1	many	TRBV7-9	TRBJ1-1	CASSPPRTGENTEAFF	TGTGCCAGCAGCCCACCCCGGACAGGGGAGAACACTGAAGCTTTCTTT
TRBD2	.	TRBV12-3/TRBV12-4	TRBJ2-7	CASNLAGPAYEQYF	TGTGCCAGCAATCTAGCGGGCCCAGCCTACGAGCAGTACTTC
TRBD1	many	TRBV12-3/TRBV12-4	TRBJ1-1	CASSLDRTGITEAFF	TGTGCCAGCAGTTTAGATAGGACAGGGATCACTGAAGCTTTCTTT
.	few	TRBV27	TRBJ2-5	CASSSGRNLLQETQYF	TGTGCCAGCAGTTCCGGCCGGAATTTGCTCCAAGAGACCCAGTACTTC
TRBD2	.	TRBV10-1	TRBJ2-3	CASSEASGSGTQYF	TGCGCCAGCAGTGAGGCTAGCGGGAGCGGTACGCAGTATTTT
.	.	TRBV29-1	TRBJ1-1	CSVEDWDTEAFF	TGCAGCGTTGAAGATTGGGACACTGAAGCTTTCTTT